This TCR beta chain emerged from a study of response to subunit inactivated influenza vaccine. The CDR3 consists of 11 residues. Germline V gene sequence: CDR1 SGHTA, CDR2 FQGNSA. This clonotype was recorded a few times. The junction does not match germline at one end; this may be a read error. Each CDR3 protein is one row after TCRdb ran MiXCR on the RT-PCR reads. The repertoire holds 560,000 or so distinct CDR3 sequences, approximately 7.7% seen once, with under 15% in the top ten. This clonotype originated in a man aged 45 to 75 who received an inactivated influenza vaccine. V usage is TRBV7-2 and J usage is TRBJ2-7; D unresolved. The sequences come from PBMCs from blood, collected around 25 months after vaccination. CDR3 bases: TGTCCCAGCAGCTTAGCTGGGGAGCAGTACTTC. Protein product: CPSSLAGEQYF.